This TCR beta chain is drawn from a study of Graves' ophthalmopathy and Graves' hyperthyroidism. This clonotype was seen just once. What it binds is not known. Serum thyroxine and TRAb, along with clinical symptoms, thyroid ultrasound and orbital computed tomography, were what diagnosis relied on. PBMCs had their origin in fresh peripheral blood (roughly 11 ml). General study points: Detection in blood was also observed for most expanded thyroid clonotypes above 0.001 frequency. Ophthalmopathy could be told apart from stable hyperthyroidism by a 13-signature model (about 88% sensitivity, around 79% specificity).

As the template, RNA transcripts were used to amplify TCR beta CDR3 regions. HTBI-primed first-round RT-PCR preceded second-round multiplex PCR. A single record per CDR3 protein comes from TCRdb applying MiXCR to the multiplex PCR reads. The sample gives almost 750,000 distinct CDR3 sequences, 40% of which show up once; less than 55% is in the top ten. The TCR comes from an adult man with Graves' ophthalmopathy. The sequencing input was peripheral blood.

The CDR3 is CSVIFLGAPVGTQYF. CDR3 DNA sequence: TGCAGCGTTATATTTTTGGGGGCGCCGGTCGGGACCCAGTACTTC. The chain combines TRBV29-1 with TRBJ2-5; maybe TRBD1 (6 bases). Germline CDR1 reads SQVTM; CDR2 reads ANQGSEA. CDR3 length equals 15 residues. Trimming removed 5 bases at V and 7 bases at J, with 23 bases between.